This TCR beta chain was recovered during a study of control samples from healthy donors and cancer patients. Profiling relied on immunoSEQ multiplex PCR, and the TCRdb table lists in-frame clones only, not all of them. This sample has 50,000 to 55,000 clones, with 89% found just once. Per the germline V gene, CDR1 is MNHNS and CDR2 is SASEGT. The CDR3 totals 13 residues. V lost 3 bases to trimming and J lost 6 bases, with 8 bases between them. V gene TRBV6-1 combines with J gene TRBJ2-2, with a weak D call TRBD2 (5 bases). The clonotype was recovered from a man aged 40-50 years with colorectal cancer. Sequences were obtained from PBMCs. For the CDR3, the DNA is TGTGCCAGCAGTGACCGGGGTGCCGGGGAGCTGTTTTTT. Encoded protein: CASSDRGAGELFF.